Below, 26 T cell receptor beta chains from the same sample are listed, as sequenced in a study of human T cells and chemical hapten exposure. TCRdb ran MiXCR on the RACE reads and lists one entry per CDR3 protein. The table records more than 60,000 distinct CDR3 sequences, approximately 8% of them present only once. Time point defined: healthy volunteer bleed at 6 weeks. It was unfractionated whole blood from which total RNA was extracted. Material: whole blood. These receptors came from a male donor in good health. Some clones in this sample may be carry-over from other donors' samples.

The CDR3 spells CATSRGWLAGGSSYNEQFF. The CDR3 DNA is TGTGCCACCAGCAGAGGATGGCTAGCGGGGGGGAGCTCCTACAATGAGCAGTTCTTC. The rearrangement joins TRBV15 to TRBJ2-1; 12 positions agree with TRBD2. Looked up from germline, CDR1 is LNHNV and CDR2 is YYDKDF (reference sequence). J gave up 0 bases and V 1 base, and 7 bases lay outside the gene matches. The CDR3 is 19 residues long. Full variable domain (missing parts from reference TRBV15 and TRBJ2-1): DAMVIQNPRYQVTQFGKPVTLSCSQTLNHNVMYWYQQKSSQAPKLLFHYYDKDFNNEADTPDNFQSRRPNTSFCFLDIRSPGLGDTAMYLCATSRGWLAGGSSYNEQFFGPGTRLTVL.

This rearrangement joins TRBV12-3 or TRBV12-4 to TRBJ2-7; no firm D call. The CDR3 has 11 amino acids. Trimming pared 6 bases from V and 7 bases from J, leaving 10 bases between. The CDR3 spells CASSPRVEQYF. Here the CDR3 DNA reads TGTGCCAGCAGCCCCCGGGTGGAGCAGTACTTC.

The J gene is TRBJ1-2, the V gene TRBV20-1; 7 bases line up with TRBD1. Trimming cost V 5 bases and J 6 bases; bases outside gene matches: 12. Germline lookup yields CDR1 DFQATT and CDR2 SNEGSKA (reference sequence). The CDR3 runs to 14 residues. The CDR3 protein is CSAFQTGQVDGYTF. CDR3 nucleotide sequence: TGCAGTGCTTTCCAGACAGGGCAGGTAGATGGCTACACCTTC.

The table lists this clonotype with a few counts. The rearrangement joins TRBV6-2 or TRBV6-3 to TRBJ1-5, with D uncertain. This CDR3 comprises 11 residues. Trimming shortened V by 5 bases and J by 15 bases, and 14 bases separated the two germline ends. CDR1 MNHEY and CDR2 SVGEGT come from the germline V gene. DNA of the CDR3: TGTGCCAGCAGTGACGGCCCCTCCAGGCATTTT. Translating it yields CASSDGPSRHF.

This chain connects TRBV27 to TRBJ1-1, with D unresolved. V was pared by 9 bases and J by 6 bases, with 14 bases between. The CDR3 covers 12 residues. Germline V gene data show CDR1 as MNHEY and CDR2 as SMNVEV (reference sequence). The DNA of the CDR3 is TGTGCCAGTGTAAACGCAAACTCTGAAGCTTTCTTT. Translating gives CASVNANSEAFF.

This clonotype was picked up many times. The chain uses TRBV6-6 and TRBJ1-1; 9 bases match TRBD1. Germline V gives CDR1 MNHNY, CDR2 SVGAGI (reference sequence). This CDR3 has 14 residues. Trimming took 8 bases from V and 5 from J; bases not matched to a gene: 9. The DNA of the CDR3 is TGTGCCAGCCAGGACAGGGGAGCATCGACTGAAGCTTTCTTT. Translating it yields CASQDRGASTEAFF.

The chain has TRBV6-6 and TRBJ2-7, with D possibly being TRBD1 (5 bases). Trimming removed 6 bases at V and 2 bases at J, with 14 bases between. This CDR3 region has 14 residues. The germline V gene encodes CDR1 MNHNY and CDR2 SVGAGI (reference sequence). Written as DNA, the CDR3 is TGTGCCAGCAGGGTTAATCAGGGCCCCTACGAGCAGTACTTC. Residues: CASRVNQGPYEQYF.

This clonotype was counted many times. The chain uses TRBV5-1 and TRBJ1-2; D unresolved. Per the germline V gene, CDR1 is SGHRS and CDR2 is YFSETQ. With 1 base removed from V and 5 bases from J, the gap between germline ends came to 9 bases. The CDR3 runs to 13 residues. In DNA, the CDR3 is TGCGCCAGCAGCTTGTTACCTGATTATGGCTACACCTTC. Amino acids: CASSLLPDYGYTF. Filled out from reference TRBV5-1 and TRBJ1-2, the complete variable domain reads KAGVTQTPRYLIKTRGQQVTLSCSPISGHRSVSWYQQTPGQGLQFLFEYFSETQRNKGNFPGRFSGRQFSNSRSEMNVSTLELGDSALYLCASSLLPDYGYTFGSGTRLTVV.

This clonotype was picked up a small number of times. The V and J genes are TRBV29-1 and TRBJ2-7, with 10 bases aligning to TRBD2. After removal of 4 bases from V and 2 bases from J, the junction contained 5 bases not matched to a gene. Germline CDR1 SQVTM, CDR2 ANQGSEA. This CDR3 has 14 amino acids. CDR3 DNA sequence: TGCAGCGTTGTACTAGCGGGGCCAACCTACGAGCAGTACTTC. Its translation is CSVVLAGPTYEQYF.

The CDR3 bases are TGTGCCAGCAGCCAAGAAGGGGCCAGGATTGTCTATGGCTACACCTTC. This gives the protein CASSQEGARIVYGYTF. The gene calls are TRBV3-1 and TRBJ1-2; a possible D gene is TRBD1 (5 bases). V lost 0 bases and J lost 4, with 15 bases in between. CDR1 and CDR2 from the germline V gene are LGHDT and YNNKEL (reference sequence). The CDR3 runs to 16 residues.

The V and J genes are TRBV5-1 and TRBJ1-6; 8 positions match TRBD1. The J segment lost 9 bases and the V segment lost 5 bases, leaving 7 bases of the junction unmatched. The CDR3 totals 14 residues. Germline V gene data show CDR1 as SGHRS and CDR2 as YFSETQ. The CDR3 reads CASSYRGRTSPLHF. Here the CDR3 DNA reads TGCGCCAGCAGTTACAGGGGGAGGACTTCACCCCTCCACTTT.

This clonotype was seen at least ten times. This chain uses TRBV20-1 with TRBJ1-5; possibly TRBD1 for D (5 bases). CDR3 length: 16 amino acids. V was cut by 0 bases and J by 6 bases, with 18 bases left in between. Germline V gene lookup returns CDR1 DFQATT and CDR2 SNEGSKA (reference sequence). CDR3 coding DNA: TGCAGTGCTAGAGATAACCAGGGAGGGATGGGTCAGCCCCAGCATTTT. This encodes CSARDNQGGMGQPQHF.

This clonotype has more than one count but fewer than ten. This sequence joins TRBV9 and TRBJ1-2; D is possibly TRBD1 (5 bases). In germline, CDR1 is SGDLS, CDR2 YYNGEE. There are 17 residues in the CDR3. The germline V and J ends were trimmed by 4 bases and 3 bases, with 22 bases remaining between them. DNA for the CDR3: TGTGCCAGCAGCTCACCCCCGGGACCGCGCCCTCACTATGGCTACACCTTC. As protein: CASSSPPGPRPHYGYTF.

There are many counts of this clonotype. This chain connects TRBV7-9 to TRBJ2-2, with 11 bases matching TRBD2. V dropped 1 base and J dropped 6; count of bases not matched to a gene: 7. Germline loops: CDR1 SEHNR, CDR2 FQNEAQ (reference sequence). This CDR3 spans 17 amino acids. CDR3 DNA: TGTGCCAGCAGCTTAGTACTACTAGCGGGAGTACCCGGGGAGCTGTTTTTT. Protein: CASSLVLLAGVPGELFF. The entire variable domain, with the rest obtained from reference TRBV7-9 and TRBJ2-2, is as follows: DTGVSQNPRHKITKRGQNVTFRCDPISEHNRLYWYRQTLGQGPEFLTYFQNEAQLEKSRLLSDRFSAERPKGSFSTLEIQRTEQGDSAMYLCASSLVLLAGVPGELFFGEGSRLTVL.

The J gene is TRBJ1-6, the V gene TRBV10-3; D perhaps matches TRBD1 (5 bases). Trimming stripped 4 bases from V and 14 bases from J, with 9 bases between. Germline CDR1 ENHRY, CDR2 SYGVKD. The CDR3 consists of 11 residues. The CDR3 DNA reads as TGTGCCATCAGTGGGGACGGGACCCTCCACTTT. Residues: CAISGDGTLHF.

This clonotype was recorded many times. The J gene is TRBJ2-2, the V gene TRBV24-1; D is unclear. V was cut by 4 bases and J by 7 bases, with 9 bases left in between. Looked up from germline, CDR1 is KGHDR and CDR2 is SFDVKD. The length of the CDR3 is 13 residues. CDR3 loop: CATSETLHGELFF. The CDR3 coding sequence is TGTGCCACCAGTGAAACCCTTCACGGGGAGCTGTTTTTT.

This clonotype was found a few times. The rearrangement joins TRBV5-4 to TRBJ1-1, with D unresolved. Deletions cut 7 bases from V and 1 base from J, with 11 bases between. Germline CDR1 is SGHNT and CDR2 is YYREEE (reference sequence). This CDR3 has 13 residues. The DNA for the CDR3 is TGTGCCAGCGCGGTACAGACGAACACTGAAGCTTTCTTT. Amino acids: CASAVQTNTEAFF.

The chain recombines TRBV6-5 with TRBJ2-3, with D possibly TRBD2 on 7 matching bases. Germline values: CDR1 MNHEY, CDR2 SVGAGI. The V end was cut by 2 bases, the J end by 2 bases, with 11 bases between. The CDR3 has 15 amino acids. The CDR3 coding sequence is TGTGCCAGCAGTTACGACGGGGGGCCCACAGATACGCAGTATTTT. It encodes CASSYDGGPTDTQYF.

The sample holds a few counts of this clonotype. V usage is TRBV20-1 and J usage is TRBJ1-1; the D is unclear. In germline, CDR1 is DFQATT, CDR2 SNEGSKA (reference sequence). Trimming cost V 6 bases and J 3 bases, with 14 bases left between them. The CDR3 covers 13 residues. The CDR3 here is CSAKRGRDTEAFF. The CDR3 coding sequence is TGCAGTGCGAAACGCGGGCGGGACACTGAAGCTTTCTTT.

This clonotype was detected only a few times. The chain has TRBV5-4 and TRBJ1-1; no clear D gene. This CDR3 contains 15 residues. From germline, CDR1 is SGHNT and CDR2 YYREEE (reference sequence). With 2 bases removed from V and 3 bases from J, the gap between germline ends came to 14 bases. The CDR3 sequence is CASSFKLREHTEAFF. The CDR3 nucleotides read TGTGCCAGCAGCTTCAAATTGAGGGAACACACTGAAGCTTTCTTT.

This sequence joins TRBV19 and TRBJ1-5; tentatively, D is TRBD1 (6 bases). The ends were cut back, 1 base at V and 0 bases at J, with 7 bases in the middle. CDR3 length: 15 amino acids. Germline values: CDR1 LNHDA, CDR2 SQIVND (reference sequence). The CDR3 region has the DNA TGTGCCAGTAGTATAGCAGGGGATAGCAATCAGCCCCAGCATTTT. It encodes CASSIAGDSNQPQHF.

This clonotype was seen many times. The chain couples TRBV11-2 to TRBJ2-1; D remains unclear. The germline V gene encodes CDR1 SGHAT and CDR2 FQNNGV. The CDR3 is 16 residues long. With 5 bases removed from V and 0 bases from J, the gap between germline ends came to 14 bases. The CDR3 sequence is CASSPYVGRSYNEQFF. CDR3 nucleotides: TGTGCCAGCAGCCCTTATGTCGGCCGCTCCTACAATGAGCAGTTCTTC.

The J gene is TRBJ2-3, the V gene TRBV5-1, with D unclear. The germline V gene has CDR1 SGHRS and CDR2 YFSETQ. The CDR3 contains 19 residues. The V end was cut by 4 bases, the J end by 5 bases, with 29 bases between. CDR3: CASSEGDRRTVLLRDTQYF. In nucleotides, the CDR3 is TGCGCCAGCAGCGAAGGTGACCGAAGGACCGTACTACTCAGAGATACGCAGTATTTT.

This clonotype was observed a handful of times. As DNA, the CDR3 is TGTGCCAGCAGCATGGACAGGGGGCTCGCTGAAGCTTTCTTT. Translating gives CASSMDRGLAEAFF. This sequence joins TRBV7-2 and TRBJ1-1, with 11 bases that match TRBD1. Unmatched junction bases numbered 5, after V lost 5 bases and J lost 6 bases. Germline V lookup: CDR1 SGHTA, CDR2 FQGNSA. This CDR3 has 14 residues. Full variable domain (outside the CDR3, taken from reference TRBV7-2 and TRBJ1-1): GAGVSQSPSNKVTEKGKDVELRCDPISGHTALYWYRQSLGQGLEFLIYFQGNSAPDKSGLPSDRFSAERTGGSVSTLTIQRTQQEDSAVYLCASSMDRGLAEAFFGQGTRLTVV.

This chain joins TRBV20-1 and TRBJ1-5; 9 bases agree with TRBD1. V dropped 5 bases and J dropped 5; count of bases not matched to a gene: 10. Germline-derived CDR1 and CDR2 are DFQATT and SNEGSKA (reference sequence). This CDR3 has 15 residues. The CDR3 sequence: CSAGRDRVRDQPQHF. CDR3 coding DNA: TGCAGTGCTGGCCGGGACAGGGTACGGGATCAGCCCCAGCATTTT.

The CDR3 region has the DNA TGCGCCAGCAGTGAGTTTACAGCCTACGAGCAGTACTTC. Its protein is CASSEFTAYEQYF. The rearrangement joins TRBV10-2 to TRBJ2-7; D not resolved. This CDR3 region has 13 residues. CDR1 WSHSY and CDR2 SAAADI come from the germline V gene. Trimming stripped 1 base from V and 2 bases from J, with 6 bases between.